This is a list of T cell receptor beta chains from one sample in a study of shared clonotypes between healthy human individuals. This table comes from immunoSEQ multiplex PCR, and its TCRdb copy is limited to in-frame clones, with some not included. The sample holds approximately 470,000 clones, around 73% seen once. The sample consisted of PBMCs. These receptors were obtained from a woman aged 40 to 49 in good health. Some clones in this sample may be carry-over from other donors' samples. CDR3s include the opening cysteine and the closing phenylalanine or tryptophan. The D gene is left open where the match is weak. Clone size is stated in some rows and not others, as once, few, many or a class when expanded.

v_call: TRBV5-6
j_call: TRBJ2-1
clone_size: NA
d_call: TRBD2
cdr3_aa: CASSGAGLATSSSYNEQFF
cdr3_nt: TGTGCCAGCAGCGGGGCGGGACTAGCGACTTCTAGCTCCTACAATGAGCAGTTCTTC

v_call: TRBV7-3
j_call: TRBJ2-3
clone_size: NA
d_call: TRBD2
cdr3_aa: CASSSDPGTSGTSTDTQYF
cdr3_nt: TGTGCCAGCAGCTCCGACCCCGGGACTAGCGGGACCAGCACAGATACGCAGTATTTT

v_call: TRBV5-4
j_call: TRBJ1-1
clone_size: NA
d_call: NA
cdr3_aa: CASSLDSWTEAFF
cdr3_nt: TGTGCCAGCAGCTTGGACAGTTGGACTGAAGCTTTCTTT

v_call: TRBV10-2
j_call: TRBJ1-5
clone_size: few
d_call: NA
cdr3_aa: CASSESGWPQHF
cdr3_nt: TGCGCCAGCAGTGAGTCAGGATGGCCCCAGCATTTT

v_call: TRBV7-9
j_call: TRBJ1-1
clone_size: few
d_call: NA
cdr3_aa: CASSFTGYTEAFF
cdr3_nt: TGTGCCAGCAGCTTCACGGGGTACACTGAAGCTTTCTTT

v_call: TRBV4-1
j_call: TRBJ1-3
clone_size: NA
d_call: NA
cdr3_aa: CASSQAGRAGNTIYF
cdr3_nt: TGCGCCAGCAGCCAAGCGGGGAGGGCTGGAAACACCATATATTTT

v_call: TRBV2
j_call: TRBJ1-5
clone_size: NA
d_call: NA
cdr3_aa: CASSILGQPQHF
cdr3_nt: TGTGCCAGCAGTATATTGGGGCAGCCCCAGCATTTT

v_call: TRBV4-3
j_call: TRBJ2-3
clone_size: once
d_call: NA
cdr3_aa: CASSALDYPTDTQYF
cdr3_nt: TGCGCCAGCAGCGCTTTGGACTACCCCACAGATACGCAGTATTTT

v_call: TRBV28
j_call: TRBJ2-4
clone_size: NA
d_call: NA
cdr3_aa: CASSLVNAIQYF
cdr3_nt: TGTGCCAGCAGTTTAGTGAACGCCATTCAGTACTTC

v_call: TRBV14
j_call: TRBJ2-5
clone_size: NA
d_call: TRBD2
cdr3_aa: CASSRGTSGSMYF
cdr3_nt: TGTGCCAGCAGCCGCGGGACTAGCGGGAGTATGTACTTC

v_call: TRBV15
j_call: TRBJ2-1
clone_size: NA
d_call: TRBD1
cdr3_aa: CATSEDRGLGEQFF
cdr3_nt: TGTGCCACCAGCGAGGACAGGGGGCTTGGTGAGCAGTTCTTC

v_call: TRBV27
j_call: TRBJ1-1
clone_size: few
d_call: NA
cdr3_aa: CASSFTGNTEAFF
cdr3_nt: TGTGCCAGCAGTTTTACTGGGAACACTGAAGCTTTCTTT

v_call: TRBV28
j_call: TRBJ2-1
clone_size: NA
d_call: NA
cdr3_aa: CAIRSRGGHNEQFF
cdr3_nt: TGTGCGATCCGTAGCAGGGGAGGACACAATGAGCAGTTCTTC

v_call: TRBV2
j_call: TRBJ2-1
clone_size: NA
d_call: NA
cdr3_aa: CASSLGQGSYNEQFF
cdr3_nt: TGTGCCAGCTCCCTAGGGCAGGGATCCTACAATGAGCAGTTCTTC

v_call: TRBV28
j_call: TRBJ2-1
clone_size: once
d_call: NA
cdr3_aa: CASRQSGGGEQFF
cdr3_nt: TGTGCCAGCAGACAATCGGGCGGAGGAGAGCAGTTCTTC

v_call: TRBV27
j_call: TRBJ2-7
clone_size: few
d_call: NA
cdr3_aa: CASSPPSAHPYEQYF
cdr3_nt: TGTGCCAGCAGTCCCCCTAGCGCCCATCCCTACGAGCAGTACTTC

v_call: TRBV30
j_call: TRBJ2-7
clone_size: NA
d_call: NA
cdr3_aa: CAWRGRGLYEQYF
cdr3_nt: TGTGCCTGGAGGGGCAGGGGACTATACGAGCAGTACTTC

v_call: TRBV5-1
j_call: TRBJ2-1
clone_size: NA
d_call: TRBD1
cdr3_aa: CASSLRQGAYNEQFF
cdr3_nt: TGCGCCAGCAGCTTGAGGCAGGGGGCGTACAATGAGCAGTTCTTC

v_call: TRBV11-1
j_call: TRBJ2-7
clone_size: NA
d_call: TRBD2
cdr3_aa: CASSPVGAGGTSEQYF
cdr3_nt: TGTGCCAGCAGCCCTGTGGGAGCGGGAGGTACCTCCGAGCAGTACTTC

v_call: TRBV5-1
j_call: TRBJ2-5
clone_size: NA
d_call: TRBD2
cdr3_aa: CASSLGLAGVQETQYF
cdr3_nt: TGCGCCAGCAGCTTGGGCCTTGCGGGAGTTCAGGAGACCCAGTACTTC

v_call: TRBV30
j_call: TRBJ2-7
clone_size: NA
d_call: TRBD1
cdr3_aa: CAYRPTGALTREQYF
cdr3_nt: TGTGCCTATCGCCCTACAGGGGCTTTAACTCGCGAGCAGTACTTC

v_call: TRBV28
j_call: TRBJ2-3
clone_size: NA
d_call: NA
cdr3_aa: CANIDLESTDTQYF
cdr3_nt: TGTGCCAACATTGACCTCGAAAGCACAGATACGCAGTATTTT

v_call: TRBV10-3
j_call: TRBJ2-2
clone_size: once
d_call: NA
cdr3_aa: CAIAPPYTGELFF
cdr3_nt: TGTGCCATCGCCCCGCCGTACACCGGGGAGCTGTTTTTT

v_call: TRBV28
j_call: TRBJ2-5
clone_size: NA
d_call: TRBD2
cdr3_aa: CASSPGLAGPETQYF
cdr3_nt: TGTGCCAGCAGTCCCGGACTAGCGGGGCCAGAGACCCAGTACTTC

v_call: TRBV28
j_call: TRBJ1-1
clone_size: NA
d_call: NA
cdr3_aa: CASRTGGGGTRGAFF
cdr3_nt: TGTGCCAGCAGGACTGGAGGGGGAGGGACCAGGGGAGCTTTCTTT

v_call: TRBV27
j_call: TRBJ1-1
clone_size: NA
d_call: NA
cdr3_aa: CASSLGTLGTEAFF
cdr3_nt: TGTGCCAGCAGTTTGGGCACTTTGGGCACTGAAGCTTTCTTT

v_call: TRBV9
j_call: TRBJ2-1
clone_size: few
d_call: NA
cdr3_aa: CASSAAPQGHNEQFF
cdr3_nt: TGTGCCAGCAGCGCGGCCCCTCAGGGACACAATGAGCAGTTCTTC

v_call: TRBV5-4
j_call: TRBJ2-7
clone_size: NA
d_call: TRBD2
cdr3_aa: CASSLFPGGEQYF
cdr3_nt: TGTGCCAGCAGCTTGTTTCCGGGGGGCGAGCAGTACTTC

v_call: TRBV18
j_call: TRBJ2-5
clone_size: NA
d_call: NA
cdr3_aa: CASSPAGETQYF
cdr3_nt: TGTGCCAGCTCACCAGCGGGGGAGACCCAGTACTTC

v_call: TRBV9
j_call: TRBJ2-7
clone_size: NA
d_call: NA
cdr3_aa: CASSTSGEVQAGQYF
cdr3_nt: TGTGCCAGCAGCACATCGGGAGAGGTGCAAGCGGGGCAGTACTTC

v_call: TRBV4-1
j_call: TRBJ1-6
clone_size: NA
d_call: NA
cdr3_aa: CASSLGGADESPLHF
cdr3_nt: TGCGCCAGCAGCCTTGGGGGGGCGGATGAGTCACCCCTCCACTTT

v_call: TRBV18
j_call: TRBJ2-5
clone_size: NA
d_call: NA
cdr3_aa: CASSPSRGGETQYF
cdr3_nt: TGTGCCAGCTCACCATCTCGAGGAGGAGAGACCCAGTACTTC

v_call: TRBV7-3
j_call: TRBJ1-1
clone_size: NA
d_call: NA
cdr3_aa: CASSQRGPPENTEAFF
cdr3_nt: TGTGCCAGCAGCCAAAGAGGTCCCCCGGAAAACACTGAAGCTTTCTTT

v_call: TRBV7-9
j_call: TRBJ1-2
clone_size: NA
d_call: NA
cdr3_aa: CASTTGAVNYGYTF
cdr3_nt: TGTGCCAGCACAACCGGGGCAGTGAACTATGGCTACACCTTC

v_call: TRBV7-2
j_call: TRBJ2-7
clone_size: NA
d_call: NA
cdr3_aa: CASSSSVGPTYEQYF
cdr3_nt: TGTGCCAGCAGCTCCTCAGTTGGCCCGACCTACGAGCAGTACTTC

v_call: TRBV30
j_call: TRBJ1-1
clone_size: NA
d_call: NA
cdr3_aa: CAWSVPHRGNTEAFF
cdr3_nt: TGTGCCTGGAGTGTCCCACATCGGGGGAACACTGAAGCTTTCTTT

v_call: TRBV7-2
j_call: TRBJ2-1
clone_size: NA
d_call: TRBD2
cdr3_aa: CASSPRLAEIHNEQFF
cdr3_nt: TGTGCCAGCAGCCCTAGACTAGCGGAGATACACAATGAGCAGTTCTTC

v_call: TRBV6-6
j_call: TRBJ2-5
clone_size: NA
d_call: TRBD2
cdr3_aa: CASSSPLAGQETQYF
cdr3_nt: TGTGCCAGCAGTTCCCCACTAGCGGGCCAAGAGACCCAGTACTTC

v_call: TRBV30
j_call: TRBJ1-1
clone_size: few
d_call: NA
cdr3_aa: CAWRWMETEAFF
cdr3_nt: TGTGCCTGGAGATGGATGGAAACTGAAGCTTTCTTT

v_call: TRBV11-1
j_call: TRBJ2-2
clone_size: NA
d_call: NA
cdr3_aa: CASSLGPTGELFF
cdr3_nt: TGTGCCAGCAGCTTAGGGCCGACCGGGGAGCTGTTTTTT

v_call: TRBV9
j_call: TRBJ2-1
clone_size: NA
d_call: NA
cdr3_aa: CASSVVLPGNEQFF
cdr3_nt: TGTGCCAGCAGCGTAGTCCTACCGGGCAATGAGCAGTTCTTC

v_call: TRBV10-3
j_call: TRBJ2-2
clone_size: NA
d_call: NA
cdr3_aa: CATTGTGELFF
cdr3_nt: TGTGCCACAACAGGCACCGGGGAGCTGTTTTTT

v_call: TRBV25-1
j_call: TRBJ2-1
clone_size: NA
d_call: TRBD2
cdr3_aa: CASSESLAGVNEQFF
cdr3_nt: TGTGCCAGCAGTGAATCTCTAGCGGGAGTGAATGAGCAGTTCTTC

v_call: TRBV27
j_call: TRBJ2-4
clone_size: NA
d_call: TRBD1
cdr3_aa: CASSPPGYRGRENIQYF
cdr3_nt: TGTGCCAGCAGTCCACCAGGCTACAGGGGGCGCGAAAACATTCAGTACTTC

v_call: TRBV6-5
j_call: TRBJ2-5
clone_size: NA
d_call: NA
cdr3_aa: CASSYGRGGETQYF
cdr3_nt: TGTGCCAGCAGTTACGGCAGGGGGGGCGAGACCCAGTACTTC

v_call: TRBV28
j_call: TRBJ1-6
clone_size: NA
d_call: TRBD1
cdr3_aa: CASSGQGYSPLHF
cdr3_nt: TGTGCCAGCAGTGGACAGGGTTATTCACCCCTCCACTTT

v_call: TRBV6-6
j_call: TRBJ2-2
clone_size: NA
d_call: TRBD2
cdr3_aa: CASNAGVENTGELFF
cdr3_nt: TGTGCCAGCAACGCGGGGGTGGAGAACACCGGGGAGCTGTTTTTT

v_call: TRBV7-2
j_call: TRBJ2-7
clone_size: NA
d_call: TRBD2
cdr3_aa: CASSAYTSVAGGYEQYF
cdr3_nt: TGTGCCAGCAGCGCGTACACCTCGGTAGCGGGAGGCTACGAGCAGTACTTC

v_call: TRBV6-1
j_call: TRBJ1-1
clone_size: NA
d_call: TRBD1
cdr3_aa: CASSARDSTEAFF
cdr3_nt: TGTGCCAGCAGTGCCCGGGACAGTACTGAAGCTTTCTTT

v_call: TRBV5-1
j_call: TRBJ2-5
clone_size: NA
d_call: TRBD1
cdr3_aa: CASSSGQGSLLFETQYF
cdr3_nt: TGCGCCAGCAGCTCAGGACAGGGAAGCTTGTTATTCGAGACCCAGTACTTC

v_call: TRBV29-1
j_call: TRBJ1-2
clone_size: NA
d_call: TRBD1
cdr3_aa: CSVETGNYGYTF
cdr3_nt: TGCAGCGTGGAGACAGGGAACTATGGCTACACCTTC

v_call: TRBV7-3
j_call: TRBJ1-4
clone_size: NA
d_call: NA
cdr3_aa: CASSLPAGDLRANEKLFF
cdr3_nt: TGTGCCAGCAGCCTCCCGGCAGGGGACCTGAGGGCTAATGAAAAACTGTTTTTT

v_call: TRBV6-6
j_call: TRBJ2-3
clone_size: once
d_call: TRBD2
cdr3_aa: CATKLAGERTDTQYF
cdr3_nt: TGTGCCACTAAACTAGCGGGAGAGAGGACAGATACGCAGTATTTT

v_call: TRBV18
j_call: TRBJ2-5
clone_size: NA
d_call: NA
cdr3_aa: CASSDPQETQYF
cdr3_nt: TGTGCCAGCTCAGACCCCCAAGAGACCCAGTACTTC

v_call: TRBV2
j_call: TRBJ1-5
clone_size: NA
d_call: NA
cdr3_aa: CASSERQRGQPQHF
cdr3_nt: TGTGCCAGCAGTGAAAGGCAGAGGGGTCAGCCCCAGCATTTT

v_call: TRBV5-1
j_call: TRBJ1-2
clone_size: few
d_call: NA
cdr3_aa: CASSPGTRGYGYTF
cdr3_nt: TGCGCCAGCAGCCCGGGGACCAGAGGCTATGGCTACACCTTC